Given below is one TCR beta chain in context. What it recognizes is unknown. This entry comes from a study of cytomegalovirus exposure and HLA in healthy donors. The CDR3 is made up of 13 amino acids. Germline lookup yields CDR1 PRHDT and CDR2 FYEKMQ (reference sequence). The PCR employed 60 Vbeta primers together with 13 Jbeta primers. The repertoire was sequenced with immunoSEQ multiplex PCR; TCRdb's copy has only in-frame clones and lacks some. In total, the table holds tens of thousands of clones. The study's findings and limits: CMV serostatus was the sole immune exposure information available. Reports indicated that the classifier achieved high specificity and sensitivity in diagnosing cytomegalovirus status.

Sample: PBMCs. The J gene is TRBJ2-5, the V gene TRBV13; 7 bases fit TRBD1. The DNA end is more similar to TRBJ2-7, so the J call may be wrong. The TCR sequence derives from a woman in her fifties or sixties in good health and CMV-seronegative. Here the CDR3 reads CASSEDRVYEQYF. The CDR3 region has the DNA TGTGCCAGCAGCGAAGACAGGGTTTACGAGCAGTACTTC.